Included here is one TCR beta chain sequence, with context. Antigen unknown. The sample comes from a study of long-term antiretroviral therapy in people with HIV. Study conclusions and caveats: Among HIV repertoires, CDR3 length ranges were narrower than those of controls. Diversity rose after ART but stayed below transplant donor controls.

Every specimen provided about 0.9-11 million cryopreserved PBMC before DNA extraction took place. Per the germline V gene, CDR1 is MGHDK and CDR2 is SYGVNS. The CDR3 is 14 amino acids. Trimming pared 2 bases from V and 8 bases from J, leaving 15 bases between. Samples were assayed with immunoSEQ v3.0 at survey level. Clones were sequenced by immunoSEQ multiplex PCR, and TCRdb holds only the in-frame ones, with some missing. The data contain about 28,000 clones, 85% to 90% of them singletons. The chain has TRBV25-1 and TRBJ1-2; weak D call: TRBD1 (5 bases). Sequenced here: unsorted PBMCs, sampled 0.8 years after starting antiretroviral therapy. The sequence came from a woman aged 25 to 45 with HIV. The CDR3: CASSEPGRGRGYTF. Here the CDR3 DNA reads TGTGCCAGCAGTGAACCTGGGAGGGGTAGGGGCTACACCTTC.